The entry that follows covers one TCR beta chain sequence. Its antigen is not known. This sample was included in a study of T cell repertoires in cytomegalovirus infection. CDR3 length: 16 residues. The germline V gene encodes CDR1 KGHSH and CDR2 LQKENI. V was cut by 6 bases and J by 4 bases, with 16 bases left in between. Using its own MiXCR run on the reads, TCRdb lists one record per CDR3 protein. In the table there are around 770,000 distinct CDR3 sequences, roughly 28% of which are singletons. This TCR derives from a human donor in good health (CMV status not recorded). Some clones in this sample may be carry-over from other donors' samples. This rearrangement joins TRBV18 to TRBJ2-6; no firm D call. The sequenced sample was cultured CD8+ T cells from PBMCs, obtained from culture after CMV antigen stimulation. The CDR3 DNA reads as TGTGCCAGCTCGTCTAAGGAAGGGTCCGGGGCCAACGTCCTGACTTTC. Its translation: CASSSKEGSGANVLTF.